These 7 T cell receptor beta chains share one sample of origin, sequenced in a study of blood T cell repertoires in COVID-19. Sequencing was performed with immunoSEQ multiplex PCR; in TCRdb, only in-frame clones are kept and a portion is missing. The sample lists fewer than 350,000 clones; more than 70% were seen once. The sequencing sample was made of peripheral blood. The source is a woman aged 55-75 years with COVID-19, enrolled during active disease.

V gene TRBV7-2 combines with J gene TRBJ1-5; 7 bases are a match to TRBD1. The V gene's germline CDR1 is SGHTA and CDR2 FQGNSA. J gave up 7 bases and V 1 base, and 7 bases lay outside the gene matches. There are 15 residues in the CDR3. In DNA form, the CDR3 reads TGTGCCAGCAGCTTAGGGGCAGGGGGTAAGCAGCCCCAGCATTTT. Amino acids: CASSLGAGGKQPQHF.

The CDR3 DNA reads TGTGCCAGCAGCCCGGGACAGGGCAATCAGCCCCAGCATTTT. It is translated as CASSPGQGNQPQHF. This sequence joins TRBV7-2 and TRBJ1-5; 8 bases map to TRBD1. CDR1 and CDR2 (germline): SGHTA, FQGNSA. J was trimmed by 2 bases and V by 5 bases; bases with no gene match: 2. The CDR3 covers 14 residues. Full variable domain (outside the CDR3, taken from reference TRBV7-2 and TRBJ1-5): GAGVSQSPSNKVTEKGKDVELRCDPISGHTALYWYRQSLGQGLEFLIYFQGNSAPDKSGLPSDRFSAERTGGSVSTLTIQRTQQEDSAVYLCASSPGQGNQPQHFGDGTRLSIL.

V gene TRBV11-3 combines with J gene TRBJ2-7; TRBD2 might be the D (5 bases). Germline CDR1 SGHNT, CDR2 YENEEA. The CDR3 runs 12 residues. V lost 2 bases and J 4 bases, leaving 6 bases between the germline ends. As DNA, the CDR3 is TGTGCCAGCAGCTTAACGGGATACGAGCAGTACTTC. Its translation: CASSLTGYEQYF.

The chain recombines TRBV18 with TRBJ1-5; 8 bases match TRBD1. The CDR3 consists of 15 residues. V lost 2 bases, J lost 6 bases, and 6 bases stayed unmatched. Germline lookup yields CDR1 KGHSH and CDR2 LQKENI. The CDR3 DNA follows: TGTGCCAGCTCACCATCCGACAGGGGTGGTCAGCCCCAGCATTTT. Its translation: CASSPSDRGGQPQHF.

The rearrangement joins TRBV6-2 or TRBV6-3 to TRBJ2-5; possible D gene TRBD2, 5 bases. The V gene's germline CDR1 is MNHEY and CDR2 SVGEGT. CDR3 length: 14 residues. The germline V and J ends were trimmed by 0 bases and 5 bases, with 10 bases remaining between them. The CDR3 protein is CASSYSGSPETQYF. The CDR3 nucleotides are TGTGCCAGCAGTTACTCGGGGAGTCCGGAGACCCAGTACTTC.

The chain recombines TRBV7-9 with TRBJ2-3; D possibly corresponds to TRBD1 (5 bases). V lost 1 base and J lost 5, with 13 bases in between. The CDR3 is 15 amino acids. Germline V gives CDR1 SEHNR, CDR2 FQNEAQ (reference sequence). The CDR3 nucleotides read TGTGCCAGCAGCTTAGGGCAGACCAGGGAAGATACGCAGTATTTT. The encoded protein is CASSLGQTREDTQYF.

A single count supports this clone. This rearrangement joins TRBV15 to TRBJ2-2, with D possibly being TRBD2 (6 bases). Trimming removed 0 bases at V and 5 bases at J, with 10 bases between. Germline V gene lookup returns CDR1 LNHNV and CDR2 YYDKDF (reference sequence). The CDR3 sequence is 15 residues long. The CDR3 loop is CATSRDNSGTGELFF. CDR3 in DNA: TGTGCCACCAGCAGAGATAACAGCGGGACCGGGGAGCTGTTTTTT.